The clone carrying this T cell receptor beta chain was recorded a few times. This record belongs to a study of patients and donors after allogeneic stem cell transplantation. TCRdb reanalysed the RT-PCR reads using MiXCR and keeps one entry per CDR3 protein. The sample consists of around 160,000 distinct CDR3 sequences, 25% to 35% of them appearing once. The TCR originated in a human donor who was either an allogeneic HSCT recipient or a stem cell or donor lymphocyte infusion donor (not recorded which). It is not recorded whose cells these are; they may come from a transplant donor. Sequencing used blood, either unsorted or a sorted T cell fraction (not recorded which).

CDR3 sequence: CASSLTTEQFF. The CDR3 nucleotides are TGTGCCAGCTCACTCACGACTGAGCAGTTCTTC. The chain carries TRBV18 and TRBJ2-1; D call uncertain. Germline assignment: CDR1 KGHSH and CDR2 LQKENI. Trimming left V 4 bases short and J 9 bases short, with 7 bases between. The CDR3 runs to 11 residues.